A single sample gave rise to the 30 T cell receptor beta chains below, sequenced in a study of T cells in women clearing cervical HPV infection. The table came from immunoSEQ multiplex PCR; TCRdb's copy has only in-frame clones and leaves some out. Across about 39,000 clones, the top ten clones capture around 4.9% of the sample. Material: blood buffy coat. These receptors came from a woman aged 18 to 75 with a cervical HPV16 infection that either progressed to CIN3+ or cleared (not recorded which).

This CDR3 reads CASSNGQGRGYEQYF. Partial CDR3 DNA: TGTGCCAGCAGCAACGGACAGGGCCGAGGGTACGAG. The chain recombines TRBV5-6 with TRBJ2-7, with 8 positions matching TRBD1. Sequencing ends 3 residues short of the CDR3 end; the germline J gene provides the rest. The CDR3 is 15 residues long. Trimming cost V 4 bases and J 4 bases; bases outside gene matches: 10. Per germline, CDR1 SGHDT and CDR2 YYEEEE.

Notes on this clone: The CDR3 end lies 3 residues beyond the end of the read and is filled in from the germline J gene. V and J are TRBV23-1 and TRBJ1-4, with TRBD1 as a possible D gene (5 bases). TRBV23-1 is recorded as an ORF, its role being uncertain. The CDR3 loop spans 14 amino acids. The germline V and J ends were trimmed by 2 bases and 4 bases, with 8 bases remaining between them. CDR3 DNA, as far as it was read: TGCGCCAGCAGTCAACAGGGAGGTAATGAAAAA. Its protein is CASSQQGGNEK. The whole CDR3 region reads CASSQQGGNEKLFF.

On this clone: With the read ending 3 residues before the CDR3 end, the germline J gene is used to fill in that end. V usage is TRBV12-3 or TRBV12-4 and J usage is TRBJ1-1; no firm D call. Trimming cost V 5 bases and J 5 bases, with 9 bases left between them. The CDR3 is 12 residues long. This chain's CDR3 is CASSPAWTEAFF. The CDR3 DNA, read in part, is TGTGCCAGCAGTCCCGCGTGGACTGAA.

Turning to this clone: The read ends 3 residues early relative to the CDR3; the germline J gene fills the gap. The chain is built from TRBV20-1 and TRBJ1-1; D ambiguous. The CDR3 loop spans 14 amino acids. The V end lost 0 bases, the J end lost 3 bases, and 11 bases lay between the germline ends. Germline CDR1 is DFQATT and CDR2 is SNEGSKA (reference sequence). CDR3 bases read: TGCAGTGCTAGAGATACGACAAGGCACACTGAA. Translation gives CSARDTTRHTE. The entire CDR3 protein reads CSARDTTRHTEAFF.

CDR3 region: CASSVETGSGNTIYF. The part of the CDR3 DNA that was read is TGTGCCAGCAGCGTAGAGACAGGCTCTGGAAACACC. The V and J genes are TRBV9 and TRBJ1-3, with a weak D call TRBD1 (6 bases). The CDR3 extends 3 residues past the end of the read, so its final part is completed from the germline J gene. This CDR3 region has 15 residues. V was pared by 0 bases and J by 0 bases, with 7 bases between. Germline V lookup: CDR1 SGDLS, CDR2 YYNGEE. Supplemented by reference TRBV9 and TRBJ1-3, the full variable domain reads DSGVTQTPKHLITATGQRVTLRCSPRSGDLSVYWYQQSLDQGLQFLIQYYNGEERAKGNILERFSAQQFPDLHSELNLSSLELGDSALYFCASSVETGSGNTIYFGEGSWLTVV.

On this clone: The CDR3 end is not reached by the read, which stops 3 residues before it; the germline J gene fills it in. The chain employs TRBV19 and TRBJ1-2, with TRBD1 identical over 7 bases. Per germline, CDR1 LNHDA and CDR2 SQIVND (reference sequence). After removal of 2 bases from V and 0 bases from J, the junction contained 6 bases not matched to a gene. The CDR3 extends over 16 amino acids. CDR3 protein: CASSIRGQQANYGYTF. The sequenced CDR3 bases are TGTGCCAGTAGTATAAGGGGACAGCAGGCTAACTATGGC.

Concerning this clone: The read halts 3 residues ahead of the CDR3 end, with the missing end drawn from the germline J gene. The rearrangement joins TRBV4-1 to TRBJ1-2; D may be TRBD1 (6 bases). The V gene lost 4 bases and the J gene lost 2 bases, with 14 bases spanning the gap. The CDR3 covers 15 residues. Germline V CDR1 and CDR2: MGHRA, YSYEKL. CDR3 amino acids: CASSPGGTSNYGYTF. The CDR3 bases that were read are TGCGCCAGCAGCCCCGGAGGGACAAGCAACTATGGC.

Comments on this clone: The CDR3 extends 3 residues past the end of the read, so its final part is completed from the germline J gene. The rearrangement links TRBV20-1 to TRBJ1-2, with unresolved D. The V end lost 3 bases, the J end lost 4 bases, and 9 bases lay between the germline ends. The germline V gene encodes CDR1 DFQATT and CDR2 SNEGSKA (reference sequence). This CDR3 spans 12 amino acids. CDR3 DNA (partial): TGCAGTGCTAGCCTGGGCCCCTATGGC. Its translation is CSASLGPYG. From start to end, the CDR3 is CSASLGPYGYTF.

For this clone: From the germline J gene comes the end of the CDR3, since the read stops 3 residues before it. The chain joins TRBV20-1 to TRBJ2-1; TRBD2 agrees at 12 bases. The V and J ends lost 2 bases and 4 bases, in that order; junction bases with no gene match: 9. The CDR3 has 17 amino acids. In germline, CDR1 is DFQATT, CDR2 SNEGSKA (reference sequence). The CDR3 sequence: CSARPSGGVRGYNEQFF. The covered CDR3 bases are TGCAGTGCTAGACCTAGCGGGGGGGTCCGGGGGTACAATGAG.

About this clone: From the germline J gene comes the end of the CDR3, since the read stops 3 residues before it. The gene calls are TRBV2 and TRBJ1-1, with D perhaps matching TRBD1 (6 bases). The V gene lost 4 bases and the J gene lost 4 bases, with 13 bases spanning the gap. CDR1 is SNHLY, CDR2 FYNNEI, per germline. The CDR3 loop spans 14 amino acids. The CDR3: CASSVTGGGTEAFF. Incomplete CDR3 DNA: TGTGCCAGCAGTGTGACGGGGGGCGGCACTGAA.

Concerning this clone: Sequencing ends 3 residues short of the CDR3 end; the germline J gene provides the rest. The J gene is TRBJ1-5, the V gene TRBV7-8, with no clear D. CDR1 is SGHVS, CDR2 FQNEAQ, per germline. This CDR3 comprises 13 residues. Trimming removed 3 bases at V and 1 base at J, with 4 bases between. This CDR3 is CASSFQSNQPQHF. CDR3 DNA, as far as it was read: TGTGCCAGCAGCTTCCAAAGCAATCAGCCC.

Worth noting for this clone: The read comes to an end 3 residues before the CDR3 does, leaving the germline J gene to fill in the end. This chain joins TRBV7-3 and TRBJ2-1; a possible D gene is TRBD2 (6 bases). With 4 bases removed from V and 0 bases from J, the gap between germline ends came to 13 bases. The CDR3 spans 16 residues. Germline V gives CDR1 SGHTA, CDR2 FQGTGA. The sequenced part of the CDR3 DNA is TGTGCCAGCAGCTCATCAGGCGGGAACTCCTACAATGAG. Translation: CASSSSGGNSYNE. The complete CDR3 sequence is CASSSSGGNSYNEQFF.

For this clone: The CDR3 extends 3 residues past the end of the read, so its final part is completed from the germline J gene. This sequence joins TRBV19 and TRBJ1-1; D is ambiguous. V was cut by 1 base and J by 6 bases, with 9 bases left in between. CDR3 size: 13 residues. Germline V CDR1 and CDR2: LNHDA, SQIVND (reference sequence). The CDR3 DNA, read in part, is TGTGCCAGTAGTATAGGGTCCGCGGCTGAA. Translation: CASSIGSAAE. The complete CDR3 sequence is CASSIGSAAEAFF.

Of note for this clone: The CDR3 extends 3 residues past the end of the read, so its final part is completed from the germline J gene. The chain is built from TRBV29-1 and TRBJ1-1, with 10 bases that match TRBD1. The CDR3 covers 16 residues. Germline V gives CDR1 SQVTM, CDR2 ANQGSEA. The V gene end was trimmed by 4 bases and the J gene end by 3 bases; junction bases not matched to a gene: 11. CDR3 DNA, as far as it was read: TGCAGCGTTGGGACAGGGGGAGACTACCGGCACACTGAA. Protein product: CSVGTGGDYRHTE. The whole CDR3 is CSVGTGGDYRHTEAFF.

With respect to this clone: The sequenced fragment ends 3 residues before the CDR3 boundary, so the rest is inferred from the germline J gene. The rearrangement links TRBV19 to TRBJ1-1; TRBD1 matches at 7 bases. Germline V lookup: CDR1 LNHDA, CDR2 SQIVND (reference sequence). There are 15 residues in the CDR3. After removal of 1 base from V and 0 bases from J, the junction contained 2 bases not matched to a gene. The CDR3 bases that were read are TGTGCCAGTAGTATAGGACAGGGATTGAACACTGAA. Protein product: CASSIGQGLNTE. From start to end, the CDR3 is CASSIGQGLNTEAFF.

On this clone: Sequencing ends 3 residues short of the CDR3 end; the germline J gene provides the rest. The chain combines TRBV7-9 with TRBJ1-5, with TRBD1 as a possible D gene (6 bases). The CDR3 extends over 14 amino acids. Looked up from germline, CDR1 is SEHNR and CDR2 is FQNEAQ (reference sequence). With 5 bases removed from V and 3 bases from J, the gap between germline ends came to 11 bases. The chain's CDR3 is CASSPTGFNQPQHF. CDR3 DNA, as far as it was read: TGTGCCAGCAGCCCCACAGGGTTCAATCAGCCC.

With respect to this clone: The read stops 3 residues short of the end of the CDR3; the missing end is completed from the germline J gene. This chain uses TRBV6-1 with TRBJ1-6; no reliable D call. CDR1 and CDR2 from the germline V gene are MNHNS and SASEGT. The CDR3 sequence is 13 residues long. The CDR3 here is CASSEALRVALHF. The CDR3 DNA, read in part, is TGTGCCAGCAGTGAAGCCCTCCGTGTCGCC.

Regarding this clone: With the read ending 3 residues before the CDR3 end, the germline J gene is used to fill in that end. The chain carries TRBV6-1 and TRBJ1-2, with 9 bases fitting TRBD1. The CDR3 consists of 15 residues. Germline CDR1 is MNHNS and CDR2 is SASEGT. The DNA read from the CDR3 is TGTGCCAGCAGTGAAGATTACAGGGGGCCGGAGGGC. It codes for CASSEDYRGPEG. The CDR3 in full is CASSEDYRGPEGYTF.

Comments on this clone: The read finishes 3 residues shy of the CDR3 end, and the germline J gene is used to complete it. This chain links TRBV11-2 with TRBJ2-7, with D possibly TRBD1 on 5 matching bases. Trimming left V 8 bases short and J 1 base short, with 9 bases between. Germline V gene sequence: CDR1 SGHAT, CDR2 FQNNGV. This CDR3 is 12 amino acids long. CDR3 residues: CASGAVSYEQYF. CDR3 DNA, as far as it was read: TGTGCCAGCGGGGCGGTGTCCTACGAG.

Notes on this clone: The CDR3 end is not reached by the read, which stops 3 residues before it; the germline J gene fills it in. J is TRBJ2-7 and V is TRBV15; 8 nucleotides line up with TRBD2. J was trimmed by 0 bases and V by 3 bases; bases with no gene match: 7. The CDR3 is 16 amino acids. Germline V CDR1 and CDR2: LNHNV, YYDKDF (reference sequence). CDR3 DNA (partial): TGTGCCACCAGCAGTCCCTTAGCGGGGCGCTCCTACGAG. Protein: CATSSPLAGRSYE. Given in full, the CDR3 is CATSSPLAGRSYEQYF.

A remark on this clone: From the germline J gene comes the end of the CDR3, since the read stops 3 residues before it. The chain combines TRBV12-3 or TRBV12-4 with TRBJ1-1, with 8 bases identical to TRBD1. CDR3 length: 14 residues. With V trimmed by 6 bases and J by 5 bases, 8 bases remained unmatched. CDR3 protein: CASSSGGGRTEAFF. Incomplete CDR3 DNA: TGTGCCAGCAGCTCAGGGGGCGGGAGGACTGAA.

Comment on this clone: The sequence runs out 3 residues before the end of the CDR3; the remainder is reconstructed from the germline J gene. The chain uses TRBV10-1 and TRBJ1-1, with D uncertain. The length of the CDR3 is 13 residues. V was trimmed by 6 bases and J by 1 base, leaving 9 bases between them. Germline V gene data show CDR1 as WNHNN and CDR2 as SYGVQD (reference sequence). Incomplete CDR3 DNA: TGCGCCAGCAGCTTGACGGGGAACACTGAA. It is translated as CASSLTGNTE. The entire CDR3 sequence reads CASSLTGNTEAFF.

CDR3 bases read: TGTGCCAGCAGCTTAGCCCGATCAGGGTATGGA. Its protein product is CASSLARSGYG. The full CDR3 reads CASSLARSGYGLFF. The V and J genes are TRBV7-8 and TRBJ1-4; D may be TRBD1 (5 bases). The CDR3 is cut off 3 residues early in the read; its end comes from the germline J gene. Per germline, CDR1 SGHVS and CDR2 FQNEAQ. This CDR3 has 14 residues.

The chain's CDR3 is CASSQRVSTDTQYF. The covered CDR3 bases are TGTGCCAGCAGCCAGCGCGTTAGCACAGATACG. This chain links TRBV3-1 (or the pseudogene TRBV3-2) with TRBJ2-3; no firm D call. The CDR3 extends 3 residues past the end of the read, so its final part is completed from the germline J gene. The V gene's germline CDR1 is LGHDT and CDR2 YNNKEL (reference sequence). V lost 3 bases and J 0 bases, leaving 7 bases between the germline ends. There are 14 residues in the CDR3.

As regards this clone: From the germline J gene comes the end of the CDR3, since the read stops 3 residues before it. Other DNA sequences of this sample code for an identical CDR3. This chain links TRBV5-1 with TRBJ2-7; perhaps TRBD2 as D (5 bases). The ends were cut back, 6 bases at V and 1 base at J, with 14 bases in the middle. Germline-derived CDR1 and CDR2 are SGHRS and YFSETQ. The CDR3 consists of 14 residues. CDR3 sequence: CASTPLTGSYEQYF. The DNA read from the CDR3 is TGCGCCAGCACCCCCCTAACGGGGTCCTACGAG.

As to this clone: The read falls 3 residues short of the CDR3 end, and the missing part is taken from the germline J gene. In the same sample, other DNA sequences code for this CDR3. This chain joins TRBV2 and TRBJ1-5, with 7 bases matching TRBD1. There are 14 residues in the CDR3. The J segment lost 3 bases and the V segment lost 7 bases, leaving 6 bases of the junction unmatched. In germline, CDR1 is SNHLY, CDR2 FYNNEI. CDR3 sequence reads: CASMATGYNQPQHF. The DNA read from the CDR3 is TGTGCCAGCATGGCGACAGGGTACAATCAGCCC.

A note on this clone: With the read ending 3 residues before the CDR3 end, the germline J gene is used to fill in that end. This chain joins TRBV6-2 or TRBV6-3 and TRBJ1-5, with TRBD1 as a possible D gene (5 bases). This CDR3 spans 15 amino acids. CDR1 MNHEY and CDR2 SVGEGT come from the germline V gene. V lost 7 bases, J lost 5 bases, and 18 bases lay in between. CDR3 DNA, as far as it was read: TGTGCCAGCAACTCGGGGGGGGGAGGTTATCAGCCC. Amino acids: CASNSGGGGYQP. The whole CDR3 region reads CASNSGGGGYQPQHF.

To note about this clone: The sequenced fragment ends 3 residues before the CDR3 boundary, so the rest is inferred from the germline J gene. This rearrangement joins TRBV6-2 or TRBV6-3 to TRBJ1-5; TRBD1 agrees at 8 bases. Per germline, CDR1 MNHEY and CDR2 SVGEGT. CDR3 length: 13 amino acids. V lost 2 bases and J lost 8; bases outside the gene matches: 2. CDR3 bases read: TGTGCCAGCAGTTACCCGACAGGGGAGCCC. It encodes CASSYPTGEP. The whole CDR3 protein reads CASSYPTGEPQHF.

With regard to this clone: The CDR3 is cut off 3 residues early in the read; its end comes from the germline J gene. The chain couples TRBV14 to TRBJ2-1, with 10 bases identical to TRBD2. Germline CDR1 reads SGHDN; CDR2 reads FVKESK. The CDR3 has 15 amino acids. The junction had 5 bases not matched to a gene; V was cut back by 4 bases and J by 5 bases. The CDR3 reads CASSLSGGADNEQFF. CDR3 DNA (partial): TGTGCCAGCAGCCTAAGCGGGGGGGCGGACAATGAG.

Points on this clone: The read finishes 3 residues shy of the CDR3 end, and the germline J gene is used to complete it. This chain links TRBV7-2 with TRBJ1-2, with 7 bases identical to TRBD1. The CDR3 runs 14 residues. Germline V gene data show CDR1 as SGHTA and CDR2 as FQGNSA. CDR3 residues: CASSLVIQGHGYTF. CDR3 DNA (partial): TGTGCCAGCAGCTTAGTAATACAGGGGCACGGC.